Ten or more counts support the clone carrying this T cell receptor (beta chain). This sample was included in a study of T-cell reconstitution after alpha-beta-depleted transplantation in children. This CDR3 region has 15 residues. V was shortened by 0 bases and J by 2 bases, with 10 bases between the two germline ends. Germline CDR1 SGHRS, CDR2 YFSETQ. Unique molecular identifiers were incorporated during preparation of the TCRbeta library. Using its own MiXCR run on the PCR reads, TCRdb lists one record per CDR3 protein. The sample records some 200,000 distinct CDR3 sequences, roughly 14% being singletons.

The source is a human donor who donated a stem cell graft to a child with acute lymphoblastic leukemia. The chain recombines TRBV5-1 with TRBJ2-3, with D tentatively TRBD2 (5 bases). The starting material was PBMCs from the stem cell graft donor, obtained from the stem cell graft. The DNA of the CDR3 is TGCGCCAGCAGCTTGGGAGGGATCGACACAGATACGCAGTATTTT. Translated, it gives CASSLGGIDTDTQYF. Full variable domain (rest looked up from reference TRBV5-1 and TRBJ2-3): KAGVTQTPRYLIKTRGQQVTLSCSPISGHRSVSWYQQTPGQGLQFLFEYFSETQRNKGNFPGRFSGRQFSNSRSEMNVSTLELGDSALYLCASSLGGIDTDTQYFGPGTRLTVL.